This T cell receptor beta chain was captured in a study of T-cell memory formation after mild COVID-19. Study details: TCR clusters mostly belonged to single donors.

TCRdb called the 5' RACE reads again in MiXCR, with one record for every CDR3 protein. The sample lists more than 70,000 distinct CDR3 sequences; roughly 13% were seen once. V was clipped by 4 bases and J by 1 base; unmatched bases: 9. The CDR3 contains 17 residues. The V gene's germline CDR1 is SGHKS and CDR2 YYEKEE (reference sequence). This sequence originates from an adult woman who had mild COVID-19 (a few samples of this study predate the infection). Cell type and time point are not known. The sequenced sample was PBMCs or a T cell subset sorted from them (not recorded which). The chain joins TRBV5-5 to TRBJ2-4; 9 bases match TRBD1. The CDR3 sequence: CASSARDRESAKNIQYF. The CDR3 DNA reads TGTGCCAGCAGCGCCCGGGACAGGGAGAGTGCCAAAAACATTCAGTACTTC.